The 9 T cell receptor beta chains reported below all come from one sample, sequenced in a study of blood T cell repertoires in COVID-19. Here immunoSEQ multiplex PCR was the method, and the copy in TCRdb shows in-frame clones only, minus some. Of fewer than 350,000 clones listed, approximately 84% are singletons. The sample was peripheral blood. The source is a woman under 40 who had recovered from COVID-19.

The V call is TRBV11-2, the J call TRBJ1-2; D possibly corresponds to TRBD1 (5 bases). CDR3 size: 14 residues. Trimming took off 3 bases at V and 2 bases at J, with 10 bases between the two ends. CDR1 and CDR2 from the germline V gene are SGHAT and FQNNGV. The CDR3: CASSFEHRNYGYTF. The DNA of the CDR3 is TGTGCCAGCAGCTTTGAGCACAGGAACTATGGCTACACCTTC.

The chain recombines TRBV5-5 with TRBJ1-1, with D possibly TRBD1 on 6 matching bases. This CDR3 is built from 13 residues. V lost 0 bases, J lost 9 bases, and 12 bases lay in between. Germline V gene data show CDR1 as SGHKS and CDR2 as YYEKEE (reference sequence). The CDR3 spells CASSLGEGTKAFF. DNA for the CDR3: TGTGCCAGCAGCTTGGGGGAAGGGACAAAAGCTTTCTTT.

V is TRBV28 and J is TRBJ2-7; 12 bases fit TRBD1. CDR3 size: 12 residues. The trim removed 6 bases at V and 13 bases at J, leaving 7 bases unmatched. Germline CDR1 MDHEN, CDR2 SYDVKM. The DNA of the CDR3 is TGTGCCAGCAGAAACCGGGACAGGGGGCAATACTTC. This sequence encodes CASRNRDRGQYF. Supplemented by reference TRBV28 and TRBJ2-7, the full variable domain reads DVKVTQSSRYLVKRTGEKVFLECVQDMDHENMFWYRQDPGLGLRLIYFSYDVKMKEKGDIPEGYSVSREKKERFSLILESASTNQTSMYLCASRNRDRGQYFGPGTRLTVT.

V gene TRBV5-4 combines with J gene TRBJ2-3; 8 bases fit TRBD2. Unmatched junction bases numbered 15, after V lost 3 bases and J lost 6 bases. The CDR3 totals 17 residues. Germline CDR1 is SGHNT and CDR2 is YYREEE (reference sequence). CDR3 sequence: CASSSLGGSGTADTQYF. Here the CDR3 DNA reads TGTGCCAGCAGCTCCCTCGGGGGTAGCGGGACGGCGGATACGCAGTATTTT.

This chain links TRBV9 with TRBJ2-2, with 8 bases matching TRBD1. Germline values: CDR1 SGDLS, CDR2 YYNGEE. CDR3 length equals 16 residues. The J segment lost 6 bases and the V segment lost 4 bases, leaving 11 bases of the junction unmatched. The CDR3 coding sequence is TGTGCCAGCAGCCCCGACCGGACAGGGTCCGCCGGGGAGCTGTTTTTT. Amino acid sequence: CASSPDRTGSAGELFF.

The chain combines TRBV4-3 with TRBJ2-2; 11 bases map to TRBD2. The V gene's germline CDR1 is LGHNA and CDR2 YSLEER. The length of the CDR3 is 19 residues. V lost 4 bases and J lost 0; bases outside the gene matches: 10. The chain's CDR3 is CASSRLTSGGGSNTGELFF. The CDR3 bases are TGCGCCAGCAGCCGCCTAACTAGCGGGGGCGGGTCGAACACCGGGGAGCTGTTTTTT.

The J gene is TRBJ2-1, the V gene TRBV6-6, with 10 bases lining up with TRBD1. The germline V gene has CDR1 MNHNY and CDR2 SVGAGI (reference sequence). V lost 5 bases and J lost 5; bases outside the gene matches: 6. The CDR3 has 15 amino acids. CDR3 sequence reads: CASSRTGGNDNEQFF. The CDR3 DNA sequence: TGTGCCAGCAGTCGGACAGGGGGAAACGACAATGAGCAGTTCTTC.

This clone was counted only a few times. The rearrangement joins TRBV27 to TRBJ1-2; 9 bases map to TRBD1. After removal of 0 bases from V and 4 bases from J, the junction contained 3 bases not matched to a gene. The CDR3 has 15 residues. Per germline, CDR1 MNHEY and CDR2 SMNVEV (reference sequence). The CDR3 spells CASSLSGQGGYGYTF. DNA of the CDR3: TGTGCCAGCAGTTTATCGGGACAGGGAGGCTATGGCTACACCTTC.

The chain carries TRBV6-5 and TRBJ2-3; D is perhaps TRBD2 (6 bases). The CDR3 consists of 13 residues. V gave up 5 bases and J gave up 3 bases, with 9 bases separating them. Germline lookup yields CDR1 MNHEY and CDR2 SVGAGI. CDR3 DNA sequence: TGTGCCAGCAGTAGACTAGGAACAGATACGCAGTATTTT. Translation gives CASSRLGTDTQYF.